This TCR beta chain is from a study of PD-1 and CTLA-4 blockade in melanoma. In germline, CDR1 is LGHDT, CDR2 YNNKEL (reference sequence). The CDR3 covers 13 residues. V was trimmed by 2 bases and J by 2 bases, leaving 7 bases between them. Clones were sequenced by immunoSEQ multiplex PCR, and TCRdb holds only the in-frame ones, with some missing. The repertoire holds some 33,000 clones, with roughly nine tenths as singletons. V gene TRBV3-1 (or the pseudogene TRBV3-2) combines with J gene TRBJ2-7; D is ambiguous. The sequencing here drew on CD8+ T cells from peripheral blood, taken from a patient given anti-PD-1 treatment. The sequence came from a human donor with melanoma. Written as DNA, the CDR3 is TGTGCCAGCAGCCAATTGAACACCTACGAGCAGTACTTC. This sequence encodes CASSQLNTYEQYF.